This record concerns one T cell receptor (beta chain) sequence. As yet, its antigen is unknown. The sample originates from a study of T cell responses to AZD1222 COVID-19 vaccine. Findings and caveats of the study: Receipt of two AZD1222 doses was followed by a rise in Spike-specific TCR breadth and depth. The repertoires were collected only after the peak T cell response. In a largely white British group with more females than males, clonal diversity was possibly underestimated.

TCRdb keeps only in-frame clones here, not all; method: immunoSEQ multiplex PCR. The table records 75,000 to 95,000 clones, approximately 84% of them present only once. Germline CDR1 is SGHNT and CDR2 is YYREEE (reference sequence). The CDR3 covers 15 residues. V was shortened by 1 base and J by 5 bases, with 10 bases between the two germline ends. This chain joins TRBV5-4 and TRBJ1-6; tentatively, D is TRBD1 (5 bases). Sequences were derived from peripheral blood, sampled on day 0 of AZD1222 vaccination. The receptor comes from an adult in good health. The CDR3 spells CASSLRAGNNSPLHF. The CDR3 bases are TGTGCCAGCAGCTTGAGGGCAGGGAATAATTCACCCCTCCACTTT.